This T cell receptor beta chain came from a study of blood T cells in healthy people across ages. Using a J-beta primer mix together with a sample-barcoded 5' primer, a second PCR was run for roughly 6 to 11 cycles. Sequencing yielded, for each sample, at least 3 million paired-end reads carrying CDR3. Via MiXCR, TCRdb re-called the 5' RACE reads, giving one row per CDR3 protein. The table includes around 800,000 distinct CDR3 sequences, about half detected once. Only a few counts were recorded for this clonotype. Its specificity is not known. They isolated at least 6 million PBMCs from each sample. V shed 0 bases, J shed 7 bases, and the junction held 8 bases outside the gene matches. Germline CDR1 SGHTA, CDR2 FQGTGA. This CDR3 spans 16 amino acids. General study findings and limits: TCR beta diversity per million T cells fell roughly linearly with age.

This chain uses TRBV7-3 with TRBJ2-1; 8 bases match TRBD1. Sequenced sample: blood. The clonotype was recovered from a man at least 80 years old in good health. CDR3 nucleotide sequence: TGTGCCAGCAGCTTAACGGAGACAGGGGTCGGAAATGAGCAGTTCTTC. Its translation: CASSLTETGVGNEQFF.